This T cell receptor beta chain was obtained from a study of T cell responses to AZD1222 COVID-19 vaccine. Broader study findings: Among the donors, most were white British and more were female, and clonal diversity was possibly underestimated. None of the repertoires were sampled until the peak T cell response had passed. Spike was spanned by vaccine-associated CD4 TCRs, with dominance at 160-218 and 743-854.

Recipients boosted at about 4 weeks or about 12 weeks are pooled. To note about this clone: Its specificity is not known.

TCRdb's copy holds only in-frame clones and misses some; the assay was immunoSEQ multiplex PCR. In the table there are over 60,000 clones, roughly 80% of which are singletons. CDR3 length: 16 residues. V was clipped by 6 bases and J by 0 bases, with 17 bases between them. The germline gives CDR1 MDHEN, CDR2 SYDVKM. This rearrangement joins TRBV28 to TRBJ1-2; D ambiguous. Sequencing was performed on peripheral blood, taken 28 days after the second AZD1222 dose. The sequence came from an adult who received the AZD1222 COVID-19 vaccine. In DNA, the CDR3 is TGTGCCAGCAGCTCCCTTAGGGCTCGACCTAACTATGGCTACACCTTC. Its translation is CASSSLRARPNYGYTF.